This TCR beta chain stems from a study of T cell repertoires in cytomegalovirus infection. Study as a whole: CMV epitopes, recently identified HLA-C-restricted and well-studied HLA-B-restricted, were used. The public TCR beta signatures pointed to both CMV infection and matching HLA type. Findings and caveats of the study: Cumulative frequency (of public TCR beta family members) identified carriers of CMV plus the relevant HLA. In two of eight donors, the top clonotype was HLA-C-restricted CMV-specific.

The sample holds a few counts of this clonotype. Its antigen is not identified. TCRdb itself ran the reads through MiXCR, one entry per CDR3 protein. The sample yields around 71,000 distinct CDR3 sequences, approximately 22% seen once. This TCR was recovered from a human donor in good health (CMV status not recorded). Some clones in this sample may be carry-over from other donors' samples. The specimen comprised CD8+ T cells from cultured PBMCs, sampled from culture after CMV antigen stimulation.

The CDR3 sequence: CASSFTEETQYF. CDR3 DNA sequence: TGTGCCAGCAGTTTTACAGAAGAGACCCAGTACTTC. The V call is TRBV12-3 or TRBV12-4, the J call TRBJ2-5; D remains ambiguous. V shed 3 bases and J shed 3 bases, with 5 bases lying between them. The CDR3 runs to 12 residues.